Below, 30 T cell receptor beta chains from the same sample are listed, as sequenced in a study of CD8+ T cells in alopecia areata. Extracted from the samples, RNA was reverse transcribed into cDNA to serve as the sequencing template. Some clones are missing from TCRdb's copy, which holds only in-frame ones; the method was immunoSEQ multiplex PCR. This table has some 130,000 clones, 50% to 55% appearing once. Treatment denoted: oral pan-JAK inhibitor, 5-10 mg twice daily. This specimen consisted of CD4+ T cells sorted from blood, obtained at week 4, from a patient treated with tofacitinib. These receptors all come from a human donor with alopecia areata.

J is TRBJ2-7 and V is TRBV7-8, with 7 bases identical to TRBD1. V shed 8 bases, J shed 2 bases, and the junction held 9 bases outside the gene matches. The CDR3 loop spans 14 amino acids. Germline V lookup: CDR1 SGHVS, CDR2 FQNEAQ. The CDR3 sequence is CASGPNRGAYEQYF. DNA for the CDR3: TGTGCCAGCGGACCGAACAGGGGCGCCTACGAGCAGTACTTC.

A few counts support this clone. The rearrangement joins TRBV6-5 to TRBJ1-4; D call uncertain. From germline, CDR1 is MNHEY and CDR2 SVGAGI. This CDR3 contains 14 residues. Trimming pared 6 bases from V and 0 bases from J, leaving 8 bases between. DNA of the CDR3: TGTGCCAGCAGGAGAGTTGCAACTAATGAAAAACTGTTTTTT. Its protein product is CASRRVATNEKLFF.

This clone was seen only a few times. The chain couples TRBV29-1 to TRBJ1-1; no clear D gene. V gave up 1 base and J gave up 2 bases, with 8 bases separating them. Germline V gives CDR1 SQVTM, CDR2 ANQGSEA. This CDR3 spans 13 amino acids. The chain's CDR3 is CSVEGKLNTEAFF. The CDR3 DNA is TGCAGCGTTGAAGGAAAATTAAACACTGAAGCTTTCTTT.

The chain couples TRBV25-1 to TRBJ1-2; D unclear. Germline assignment: CDR1 MGHDK and CDR2 SYGVNS. CDR3 length: 13 amino acids. Trimming shortened V by 2 bases and J by 8 bases, and 12 bases separated the two germline ends. The CDR3 nucleotides are TGTGCCAGCAGTGAAGCGGGGTCTAGGGGCTACACCTTC. Residues: CASSEAGSRGYTF.

J is TRBJ1-3 and V is TRBV4-1; D perhaps matches TRBD1 (5 bases). The CDR3 spans 16 residues. V gave up 1 base and J gave up 0 bases, with 10 bases separating them. The germline gives CDR1 MGHRA, CDR2 YSYEKL. CDR3 region: CASSQAGTSSGNTIYF. CDR3 nucleotides: TGCGCCAGCAGCCAAGCAGGGACCTCCTCTGGAAACACCATATATTTT.

This clone was detected ten times or more. The CDR3 loop reads CASSLQAGVLGDTQYF. The CDR3 DNA reads TGTGCCAGCAGCCTTCAAGCGGGGGTCCTCGGGGATACGCAGTATTTT. J is TRBJ2-3 and V is TRBV7-2, with TRBD2 matching over 8 bases. CDR3 length equals 16 residues. Unmatched junction bases numbered 13, after V lost 5 bases and J lost 6 bases. Germline-derived CDR1 and CDR2 are SGHTA and FQGNSA.

V usage is TRBV5-1 and J usage is TRBJ2-1; no reliable D call. The V and J ends lost 4 bases and 3 bases respectively, with 2 bases between them. Germline assignment: CDR1 SGHRS and CDR2 YFSETQ. The CDR3 contains 11 residues. In DNA, the CDR3 is TGCGCCAGCAGCCACTACAATGAGCAGTTCTTC. Protein product: CASSHYNEQFF.

The chain recombines TRBV29-1 with TRBJ2-3, with 10 bases aligning to TRBD2. The CDR3 is made up of 15 amino acids. Germline V CDR1 and CDR2: SQVTM, ANQGSEA. V trimming: 6 bases; J trimming: 2 bases; junction bases outside the gene matches: 8. The CDR3 sequence: CSVGGTSAFTDTQYF. CDR3 in DNA: TGCAGCGTCGGGGGGACTAGCGCCTTCACAGATACGCAGTATTTT.

This clone was recorded once. This chain connects TRBV29-1 to TRBJ2-7; 13 nucleotides agree with TRBD2. The CDR3 has 20 residues. The trim removed 3 bases at V and 5 bases at J, leaving 22 bases unmatched. The germline gives CDR1 SQVTM, CDR2 ANQGSEA. As DNA, the CDR3 is TGCAGCGTTGACGATTCCCCCGGACTAGCGGGAGTCGTTTTTTTCCACGAGCAGTACTTC. Protein sequence: CSVDDSPGLAGVVFFHEQYF.

The chain links TRBV25-1 to TRBJ2-5; tentatively, D is TRBD2 (6 bases). The CDR3 totals 11 residues. Trimming shortened V by 7 bases and J by 8 bases, and 11 bases separated the two germline ends. Germline lookup yields CDR1 MGHDK and CDR2 SYGVNS. CDR3 residues: CASTEGLTQYF. CDR3 bases: TGTGCCAGCACGGAGGGCCTAACCCAGTACTTC.

This chain links TRBV29-1 with TRBJ2-7; 7 bases map to TRBD1. Trimming removed 4 bases from V and 4 bases from J; junction bases left unmatched: 7. Germline CDR1 reads SQVTM; CDR2 reads ANQGSEA. The CDR3 contains 13 residues. The CDR3 region is CSVGDDRAYEQYF. The CDR3 coding sequence is TGCAGCGTTGGGGACGACAGGGCATACGAGCAGTACTTC.

This clone was detected only once. The rearrangement uses TRBV2 and TRBJ1-6; D is perhaps TRBD1 (5 bases). Germline lookup yields CDR1 SNHLY and CDR2 FYNNEI. The length of the CDR3 is 16 residues. Trimming removed 0 bases at V and 4 bases at J, with 10 bases between. The CDR3 spells CASSEAVTGYNSPLHF. CDR3 sequence (DNA): TGTGCCAGCAGTGAAGCAGTCACAGGTTATAATTCACCCCTCCACTTT.

The rearrangement uses TRBV7-3 and TRBJ2-1; TRBD1 aligns across 7 bases. Trimming took 5 bases from V and 6 from J; bases not matched to a gene: 4. CDR3 length: 13 residues. Germline loops: CDR1 SGHTA, CDR2 FQGTGA. CDR3 DNA sequence: TGTGCCAGCAGCCCGGGACAGACCAATGAGCAGTTCTTC. Its protein product is CASSPGQTNEQFF.

This clone was counted a few times. The rearrangement uses TRBV2 and TRBJ1-2; 9 bases match TRBD1. Germline V gene sequence: CDR1 SNHLY, CDR2 FYNNEI. This CDR3 has 15 amino acids. Trimming at V came to 1 base and at J to 4 bases, leaving 4 bases not matched to a gene. The CDR3 is CASSEGGQGFYGYTF. The CDR3 DNA sequence: TGTGCCAGCAGTGAAGGGGGACAGGGCTTCTATGGCTACACCTTC.

This chain connects TRBV30 to TRBJ1-2, with 8 positions matching TRBD1. The J segment lost 4 bases and the V segment lost 0 bases, leaving 7 bases of the junction unmatched. Germline CDR1 is GTSNPN and CDR2 is SVGIG (reference sequence). The CDR3 is made up of 15 amino acids. CDR3 region: CAWSVLGGTGYGYTF. In nucleotides, the CDR3 is TGTGCCTGGAGTGTACTTGGGGGGACAGGCTATGGCTACACCTTC.

The rearrangement links TRBV2 to TRBJ2-7, with D possibly being TRBD1 (5 bases). Per the germline V gene, CDR1 is SNHLY and CDR2 is FYNNEI. The CDR3 loop spans 13 amino acids. Trimming left V 10 bases short and J 2 bases short, with 15 bases between. The chain's CDR3 is CATKTDGTYEQYF. DNA for the CDR3: TGTGCCACGAAGACAGACGGAACCTACGAGCAGTACTTC.

In this sample, this clone turned up a few times. This chain links TRBV29-1 with TRBJ1-1; maybe TRBD1 (6 bases). The V end was cut by 4 bases, the J end by 5 bases, with 14 bases between. CDR3 length: 13 residues. CDR1 is SQVTM, CDR2 ANQGSEA, per germline. The chain's CDR3 is CSVATTGTTEAFF. DNA of the CDR3: TGCAGCGTTGCGACTACCGGGACAACTGAAGCTTTCTTT.

J is TRBJ1-1 and V is TRBV29-1; 12 bases fit TRBD1. Germline V gives CDR1 SQVTM, CDR2 ANQGSEA. The CDR3 spans 15 residues. V lost 5 bases and J lost 5; bases outside the gene matches: 9. Here the CDR3 DNA reads TGCAGCGTTCCCCGGGACAGGGGGCTTGAGACTGAAGCTTTCTTT. This gives the protein CSVPRDRGLETEAFF.

The V gene is TRBV30, the J gene TRBJ2-5; 8 nucleotides agree with TRBD1. This CDR3 contains 14 residues. Per germline, CDR1 GTSNPN and CDR2 SVGIG (reference sequence). V shed 5 bases, J shed 1 base, and the junction held 6 bases outside the gene matches. CDR3 region: CAWQGGQAQETQYF. DNA of the CDR3: TGTGCCTGGCAGGGGGGACAGGCCCAAGAGACCCAGTACTTC. Full variable domain (remainder filled in from reference TRBV30 and TRBJ2-5): SQTIHQWPATLVQPVGSPLSLECTVEGTSNPNLYWYRQAAGRGLQLLFYSVGIGQISSEVPQNLSASRPQDRQFILSSKKLLLSDSGFYLCAWQGGQAQETQYFGPGTRLLVL.

This clone was seen a few times. The V gene is TRBV23-1, the J gene TRBJ1-3; TRBD1 matches 8 bases. TRBV23-1 is an ORF for which the function is uncertain. The CDR3 is 15 amino acids. J gave up 4 bases and V 8 bases, and 10 bases lay outside the gene matches. CDR3 in amino acids: CASGKTGALGNTIYF. CDR3 DNA: TGCGCCAGCGGAAAGACAGGGGCGCTCGGAAACACCATATATTTT.

As DNA, the CDR3 is TGTGCCAGCAGTTTACGGCGGGGGGAAGGCAATCAGCCCCAGCATTTT. Encoded protein: CASSLRRGEGNQPQHF. The V and J genes are TRBV27 and TRBJ1-5; a possible D gene is TRBD1 (5 bases). The CDR3 spans 16 residues. With 2 bases removed from V and 2 bases from J, the gap between germline ends came to 13 bases. Per the germline V gene, CDR1 is MNHEY and CDR2 is SMNVEV (reference sequence).

The chain uses TRBV6-6 and TRBJ2-7; 9 bases are shared with TRBD1. This CDR3 has 14 amino acids. CDR1 MNHNY and CDR2 SVGAGI come from the germline V gene (reference sequence). Trimming took 7 bases from V and 4 from J; bases not matched to a gene: 8. The CDR3 bases are TGTGCCAGCAACCTAGCCGGGACAGGGTACGAGCAGTACTTC. This translates into CASNLAGTGYEQYF.

CDR3 nucleotides: TGTGCCAGCAGTGAATACTTCCTTTGCACAGATACGCAGTATTTT. This codes for CASSEYFLCTDTQYF. This chain links TRBV25-1 with TRBJ2-3; D remains ambiguous. CDR1 is MGHDK, CDR2 SYGVNS, per germline. Trimming took 0 bases from V and 1 from J, leaving 8 bases between them. This CDR3 is 15 amino acids long.

This clone was detected only a few times. This chain links TRBV6-5 with TRBJ2-4, with TRBD2 identical over 10 bases. This CDR3 has 13 amino acids. Germline V lookup: CDR1 MNHEY, CDR2 SVGAGI. Germline trimming cut 6 bases from V and 8 bases from J; bases unmatched to any gene: 4. CDR3 amino acids: CASRPGLADIQYF. The CDR3 DNA sequence: TGTGCCAGCAGACCTGGACTAGCGGACATTCAGTACTTC.

This sequence joins TRBV5-1 and TRBJ2-5; D perhaps matches TRBD1 (5 bases). CDR3 size: 14 residues. Trimming removed 0 bases from V and 2 bases from J, with 8 bases in between. The germline V gene has CDR1 SGHRS and CDR2 YFSETQ. CDR3 amino acids: CASSLAGAQETQYF. The CDR3 DNA sequence: TGCGCCAGCAGCTTGGCTGGGGCTCAAGAGACCCAGTACTTC.

For this clone: Other DNA sequences in this sample translate to the same CDR3. J is TRBJ1-1 and V is TRBV29-1; D uncertain. Per the germline V gene, CDR1 is SQVTM and CDR2 is ANQGSEA. CDR3 length: 10 amino acids. Trimming took 4 bases from V and 3 from J, leaving 3 bases between them. CDR3: CSVVYTEAFF. For the CDR3, the DNA is TGCAGCGTTGTTTACACTGAAGCTTTCTTT.

The V call is TRBV6-1, the J call TRBJ2-3; 10 nucleotides agree with TRBD1. This CDR3 has 16 amino acids. Germline V lookup: CDR1 MNHNS, CDR2 SASEGT. The V segment lost 2 bases and the J segment 1 base; nucleotides outside the gene matches: 3. The CDR3 sequence: CASSERTGGRTDTQYF. The CDR3 nucleotides read TGTGCCAGCAGTGAAAGGACAGGGGGGCGCACAGATACGCAGTATTTT.

The chain links TRBV5-1 to TRBJ1-2; possible D gene TRBD1, 5 bases. Trimming took off 6 bases at V and 4 bases at J, with 19 bases between the two ends. From germline, CDR1 is SGHRS and CDR2 YFSETQ. CDR3 length: 15 residues. The CDR3 reads CASTLTGERTYGYTF. DNA of the CDR3: TGCGCCAGCACCCTAACGGGGGAAAGGACCTATGGCTACACCTTC.

The chain links TRBV30 to TRBJ1-2; D call uncertain. Germline loops: CDR1 GTSNPN, CDR2 SVGIG (reference sequence). V was shortened by 0 bases and J by 2 bases, with 13 bases between the two germline ends. This CDR3 has 15 amino acids. Written as DNA, the CDR3 is TGTGCCTGGAGTGTACCCGAGTTTAGAAACTATGGCTACACCTTC. Its protein is CAWSVPEFRNYGYTF.

The rearrangement uses TRBV29-1 and TRBJ1-1; D gene uncertain. The CDR3 runs 12 residues. Germline V gene sequence: CDR1 SQVTM, CDR2 ANQGSEA. Trimming removed 7 bases at V and 1 base at J, with 10 bases between. CDR3 in DNA: TGCAGCGACGGACGGGGGAACACTGAAGCTTTCTTT. This codes for CSDGRGNTEAFF.